This T cell receptor (beta chain) was found in a study of shared clonotypes between healthy human individuals. V lost 6 bases, J lost 4 bases, and 13 bases stayed unmatched. Germline CDR1 reads MDHEN; CDR2 reads SYDVKM. The CDR3 has 17 amino acids. CD8 cells regarded as naive lacked CD45RO, were positively chosen for CCR7, and omitted terminally differentiated effector memory CD45RA+ cells. Healthy HIV-negative adults without recent acute infections or vaccinations served as donors. Every immunoSEQ plate was one replicate of a subset's evenly spread DNA. In the source study's methods: From ImmunoSEQ came sequences covering only the junction and carrying no quality scores, so filtering differed. Measured with immunoSEQ multiplex PCR; TCRdb has only the in-frame clones, and not every one. The D gene and trimming were derived from the DNA, and the V and J assignments and clone size from that table. The sample holds nearly 2 million clones; approximately 94% are singletons and the top ten take around 1.2%.

Sequenced input: naive CD8+ T cells sorted from blood. This clonotype was obtained from a man aged 18 to 30 in good health. This rearrangement joins TRBV28 to TRBJ1-4, with 8 bases that match TRBD1. The CDR3: CASSTGQALWGNEKLFF. In nucleotides, the CDR3 is TGTGCCAGCAGCACGGGACAGGCGTTGTGGGGTAATGAAAAACTGTTTTTT.